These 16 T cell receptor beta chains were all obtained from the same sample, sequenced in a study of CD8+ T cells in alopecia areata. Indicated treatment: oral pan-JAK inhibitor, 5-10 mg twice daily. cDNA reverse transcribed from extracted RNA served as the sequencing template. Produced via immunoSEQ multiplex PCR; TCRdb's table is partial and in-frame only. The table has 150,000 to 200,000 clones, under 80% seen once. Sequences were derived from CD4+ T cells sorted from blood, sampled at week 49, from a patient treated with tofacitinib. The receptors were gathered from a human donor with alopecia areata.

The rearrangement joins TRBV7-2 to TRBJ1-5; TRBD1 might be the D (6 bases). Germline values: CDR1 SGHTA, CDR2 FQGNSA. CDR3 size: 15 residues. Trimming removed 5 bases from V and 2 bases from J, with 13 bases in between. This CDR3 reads CASSQQGLGNQPQHF. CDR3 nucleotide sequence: TGTGCCAGCAGCCAACAGGGCTTGGGCAATCAGCCCCAGCATTTT.

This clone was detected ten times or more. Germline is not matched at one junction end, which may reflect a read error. As DNA, the CDR3 is TGTGCCAGCAGAACGACTAGCGGGGGGCTTCCCATCCATTTT. It codes for CASRTTSGGLPIHF. The gene calls are TRBV7-2 and TRBJ2-3; 13 bases are a match to TRBD2. The CDR3 is made up of 14 amino acids. The germline V gene encodes CDR1 SGHTA and CDR2 FQGNSA.

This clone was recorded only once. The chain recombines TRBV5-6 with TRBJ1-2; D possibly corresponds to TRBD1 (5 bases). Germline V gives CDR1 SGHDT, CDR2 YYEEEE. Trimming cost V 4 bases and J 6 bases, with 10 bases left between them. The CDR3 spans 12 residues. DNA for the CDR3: TGTGCCAGCAGCCCGAGCAGGGATGGCTACACCTTC. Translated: CASSPSRDGYTF.

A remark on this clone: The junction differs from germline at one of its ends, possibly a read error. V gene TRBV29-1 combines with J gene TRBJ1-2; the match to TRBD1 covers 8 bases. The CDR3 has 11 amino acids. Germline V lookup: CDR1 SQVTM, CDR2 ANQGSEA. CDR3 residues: CSVRQGLPLYF. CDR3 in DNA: TGCAGCGTCCGACAGGGGCTTCCCCTTTACTTC.

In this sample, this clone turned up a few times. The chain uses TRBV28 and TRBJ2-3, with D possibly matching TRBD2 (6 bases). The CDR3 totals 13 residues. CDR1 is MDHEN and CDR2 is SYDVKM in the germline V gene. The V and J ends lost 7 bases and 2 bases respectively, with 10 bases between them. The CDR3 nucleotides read TGTGCCAGCACGGCGGGGCTCACAGATACGCAGTATTTT. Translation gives CASTAGLTDTQYF.

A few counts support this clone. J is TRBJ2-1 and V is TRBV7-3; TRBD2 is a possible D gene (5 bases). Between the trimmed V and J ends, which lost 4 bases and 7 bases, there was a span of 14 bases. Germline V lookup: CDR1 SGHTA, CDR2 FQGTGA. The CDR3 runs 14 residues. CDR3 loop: CASSSSLLGNEQFF. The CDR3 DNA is TGTGCCAGCAGCTCCTCCTTACTAGGGAATGAGCAGTTCTTC.

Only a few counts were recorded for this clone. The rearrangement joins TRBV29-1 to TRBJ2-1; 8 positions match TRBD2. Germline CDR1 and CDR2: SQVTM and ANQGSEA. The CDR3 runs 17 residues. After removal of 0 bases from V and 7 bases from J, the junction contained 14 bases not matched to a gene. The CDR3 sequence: CSVEDPEKRGTRNEQFF. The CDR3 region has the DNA TGCAGCGTTGAAGATCCCGAAAAGCGGGGGACGAGGAATGAGCAGTTCTTC.

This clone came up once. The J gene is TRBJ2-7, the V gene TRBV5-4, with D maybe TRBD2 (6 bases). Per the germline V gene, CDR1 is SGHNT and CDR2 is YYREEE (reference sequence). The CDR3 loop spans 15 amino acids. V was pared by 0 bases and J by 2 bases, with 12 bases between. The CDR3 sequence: CASSLEAGRPYEQYF. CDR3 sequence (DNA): TGTGCCAGCAGCTTGGAGGCAGGGAGGCCCTACGAGCAGTACTTC.

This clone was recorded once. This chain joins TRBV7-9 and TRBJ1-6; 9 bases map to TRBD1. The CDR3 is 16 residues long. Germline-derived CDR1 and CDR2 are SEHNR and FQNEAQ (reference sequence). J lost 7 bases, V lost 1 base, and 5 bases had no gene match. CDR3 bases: TGTGCCAGCAGCTTAGTAGGGGGACAGGGAAATTCACCCCTCCACTTT. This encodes CASSLVGGQGNSPLHF.

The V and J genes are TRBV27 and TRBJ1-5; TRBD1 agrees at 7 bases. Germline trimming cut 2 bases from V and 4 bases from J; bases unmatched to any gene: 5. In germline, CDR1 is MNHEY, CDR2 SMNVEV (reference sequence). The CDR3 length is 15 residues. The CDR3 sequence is CASSLRGLGNQPQHF. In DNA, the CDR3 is TGTGCCAGCAGTTTAAGGGGGCTAGGAAATCAGCCCCAGCATTTT.

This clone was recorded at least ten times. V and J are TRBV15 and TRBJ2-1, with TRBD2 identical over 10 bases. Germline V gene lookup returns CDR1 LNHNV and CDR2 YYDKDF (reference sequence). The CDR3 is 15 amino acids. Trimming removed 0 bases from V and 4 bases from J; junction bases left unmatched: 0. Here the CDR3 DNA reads TGTGCCACCAGCAGAGAACTAGCGGGGTACAATGAGCAGTTCTTC. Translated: CATSRELAGYNEQFF.

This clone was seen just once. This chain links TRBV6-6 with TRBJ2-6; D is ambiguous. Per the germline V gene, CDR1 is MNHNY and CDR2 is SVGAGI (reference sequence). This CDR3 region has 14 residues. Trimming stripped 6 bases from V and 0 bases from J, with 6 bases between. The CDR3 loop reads CASRPSSGANVLTF. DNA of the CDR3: TGTGCCAGCAGGCCAAGCTCTGGGGCCAACGTCCTGACTTTC.

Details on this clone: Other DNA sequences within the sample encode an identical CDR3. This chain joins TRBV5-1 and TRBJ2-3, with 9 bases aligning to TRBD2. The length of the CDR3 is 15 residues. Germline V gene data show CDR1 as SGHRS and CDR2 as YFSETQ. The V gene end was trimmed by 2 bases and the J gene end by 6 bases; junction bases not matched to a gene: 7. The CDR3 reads CASSLRGLATDTQYF. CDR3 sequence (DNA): TGCGCCAGCAGCTTAAGGGGACTAGCTACCGATACGCAGTATTTT.

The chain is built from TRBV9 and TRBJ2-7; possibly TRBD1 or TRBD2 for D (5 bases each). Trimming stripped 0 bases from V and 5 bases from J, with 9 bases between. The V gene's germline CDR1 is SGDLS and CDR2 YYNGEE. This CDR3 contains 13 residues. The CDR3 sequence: CASSVEVGDEQYF. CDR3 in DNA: TGTGCCAGCAGCGTAGAGGTGGGGGACGAGCAGTACTTC.

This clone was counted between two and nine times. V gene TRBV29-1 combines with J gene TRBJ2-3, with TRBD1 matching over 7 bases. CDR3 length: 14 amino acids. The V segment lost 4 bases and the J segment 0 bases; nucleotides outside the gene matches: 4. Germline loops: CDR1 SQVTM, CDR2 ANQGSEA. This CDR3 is CSVGETGSTDTQYF. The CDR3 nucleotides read TGCAGCGTTGGGGAGACAGGGAGCACAGATACGCAGTATTTT.

The CDR3 nucleotides are TGTGCCAGCAGTCTCACCTCCGGACCCCAGTATCCCCAGTACTTC. It codes for CASSLTSGPQYPQYF. This chain joins TRBV25-1 and TRBJ2-5; D gene uncertain. The germline gives CDR1 MGHDK, CDR2 SYGVNS. Trimming left V 5 bases short and J 9 bases short, with 22 bases between. CDR3 length: 15 amino acids. Filled out from reference TRBV25-1 and TRBJ2-5, the complete variable domain reads EADIYQTPRYLVIGTGKKITLECSQTMGHDKMYWYQQDPGMELHLIHYSYGVNSTEKGDLSSESTVSRIRTEHFPLTLESARPSHTSQYLCASSLTSGPQYPQYFGPGTRLLVL.